What follows are 24 T cell receptor beta chains derived from one specimen sequenced in a study of cytomegalovirus exposure and HLA in healthy donors. Amplification used 60 Vbeta primers and 13 Jbeta primers. Measured with immunoSEQ multiplex PCR; TCRdb has only the in-frame clones, and not every one. The sample has around 64,000 clones, 85% seen once. Sequences were obtained from PBMCs. The origin of the receptors is a female donor in good health and CMV-seronegative.

V and J are TRBV6-5 and TRBJ2-2; D remains ambiguous. V was pared by 7 bases and J by 1 base, with 7 bases between. This CDR3 contains 13 residues. CDR1 MNHEY and CDR2 SVGAGI come from the germline V gene. CDR3 in amino acids: CASMGRNTGELFF. CDR3 nucleotide sequence: TGTGCCAGCATGGGCAGGAACACCGGGGAGCTGTTTTTT.

The chain couples TRBV7-8 to TRBJ2-7, with D possibly TRBD2 on 5 matching bases. The length of the CDR3 is 11 residues. The ends were cut back, 5 bases at V and 7 bases at J, with 9 bases in the middle. CDR1 and CDR2 (germline): SGHVS, FQNEAQ. The DNA of the CDR3 is TGTGCCAGCAGCGCGGGTGGGGAGCAGTACTTC. Its translation: CASSAGGEQYF.

The rearrangement links TRBV5-1 to TRBJ2-1, with D perhaps matching TRBD1 (5 bases). The germline V gene encodes CDR1 SGHRS and CDR2 YFSETQ. Trimming left V 4 bases short and J 0 bases short, with 14 bases between. CDR3 size: 16 residues. This CDR3 is CASSGNADSSYNEQFF. In nucleotides, the CDR3 is TGCGCCAGCAGCGGAAACGCTGACAGCTCCTACAATGAGCAGTTCTTC. Full variable domain (outside the CDR3, taken from reference TRBV5-1 and TRBJ2-1): KAGVTQTPRYLIKTRGQQVTLSCSPISGHRSVSWYQQTPGQGLQFLFEYFSETQRNKGNFPGRFSGRQFSNSRSEMNVSTLELGDSALYLCASSGNADSSYNEQFFGPGTRLTVL.

A few counts support this clone. The chain employs TRBV7-2 and TRBJ1-2; 9 bases are shared with TRBD1. The CDR3 is made up of 14 amino acids. Losses at the gene ends were 7 bases for V and 8 bases for J; bases not matched to a gene: 11. Germline V gene lookup returns CDR1 SGHTA and CDR2 FQGNSA. The CDR3 sequence: CASKRGDRVLGYTF. CDR3 DNA sequence: TGTGCCAGCAAGAGGGGGGACAGGGTATTGGGCTACACCTTC.

The chain employs TRBV9 and TRBJ1-6; 9 nucleotides match TRBD1. The V gene end was trimmed by 2 bases and the J gene end by 7 bases; junction bases not matched to a gene: 7. The CDR3 is 16 amino acids. CDR1 and CDR2 (germline): SGDLS, YYNGEE. CDR3 bases: TGTGCCAGCAGCGTTGAACCGGGACAGGGAAATTCACCCCTCCACTTT. Its translation: CASSVEPGQGNSPLHF.

This clone has a single count. Its ends do not fully match the called genes, so a read error is possible. The identical CDR3 is also encoded by other nucleotide sequences in the sample. The genes are TRBV29-1 and TRBJ1-1; D unclear. This CDR3 has 14 residues. Germline V lookup: CDR1 SQVTM, CDR2 ANQGSEA. The chain's CDR3 is CSVEARVPNTEAFF. The CDR3 bases are TGCAGCGTCGAAGCTCGGGTCCCGAACACTGAAGCTTTCTTT.

CDR3 coding DNA: TGTGCCAGCAGCTTGGCGGGTGGGGGGGCCAAAAACATTCAGTACTTC. Amino acid sequence: CASSLAGGGAKNIQYF. The chain links TRBV7-6 to TRBJ2-4; tentative D call: TRBD2 (6 bases). CDR3 length equals 16 residues. The V and J ends lost 3 bases and 1 base respectively, with 13 bases between them. CDR1 is SGHVS, CDR2 FNYEAQ, per germline.

V is TRBV6-5 and J is TRBJ2-2; 8 bases are shared with TRBD2. The V segment lost 5 bases and the J segment 5 bases; nucleotides outside the gene matches: 7. The CDR3 contains 15 residues. The germline gives CDR1 MNHEY, CDR2 SVGAGI. The chain's CDR3 is CASSKVAGRTGELFF. As DNA, the CDR3 is TGTGCCAGCAGTAAGGTAGCGGGGAGAACCGGGGAGCTGTTTTTT.

The V call is TRBV4-1, the J call TRBJ1-5; weak D call: TRBD1 (5 bases). V shed 3 bases and J shed 1 base, with 13 bases lying between them. Per the germline V gene, CDR1 is MGHRA and CDR2 is YSYEKL. The CDR3 extends over 16 amino acids. Written as DNA, the CDR3 is TGCGCCAGCAGCCAGGGGCTAAGGGGCAGCAATCAGCCCCAGCATTTT. Translation: CASSQGLRGSNQPQHF.

This chain uses TRBV28 with TRBJ1-2, with 9 bases aligning to TRBD1. The CDR3 loop spans 14 amino acids. Germline lookup yields CDR1 MDHEN and CDR2 SYDVKM. The ends lost 3 bases at V and 2 bases at J; junction bases unmatched: 1. CDR3 region: CASSLDRGNYGYTF. The CDR3 DNA reads TGTGCCAGCAGTTTGGACAGGGGAAACTATGGCTACACCTTC.

V is TRBV6-5 and J is TRBJ2-7, with a possible D match to TRBD2 (6 bases). CDR1 MNHEY and CDR2 SVGAGI come from the germline V gene. V was shortened by 6 bases and J by 0 bases, with 12 bases between the two germline ends. The CDR3 length is 14 residues. The CDR3 loop reads CASSPSRGSYEQYF. CDR3 nucleotide sequence: TGTGCCAGCAGCCCCTCGCGGGGCTCCTACGAGCAGTACTTC.

The rearrangement uses TRBV10-3 and TRBJ2-1, with D possibly TRBD1 on 6 matching bases. The V end lost 3 bases, the J end lost 9 bases, and 21 bases lay between the germline ends. Germline assignment: CDR1 ENHRY and CDR2 SYGVKD. CDR3 length: 16 amino acids. As DNA, the CDR3 is TGTGCCATCAGTGAACGTACCACAGGGCCCCCAGGTGAGCAGTTCTTC. Protein: CAISERTTGPPGEQFF.

A few counts support this clone. J is TRBJ1-1 and V is TRBV7-8, with 12 positions matching TRBD1. The CDR3 extends over 14 amino acids. Germline V gene sequence: CDR1 SGHVS, CDR2 FQNEAQ. With V trimmed by 8 bases and J by 1 base, 2 bases remained unmatched. The CDR3 here is CASGTGGRNTEAFF. The DNA for the CDR3 is TGTGCCAGCGGGACAGGGGGCCGGAACACTGAAGCTTTCTTT.

The chain is built from TRBV7-8 and TRBJ2-1; D might be TRBD2 (6 bases). The CDR3 spans 12 residues. V dropped 5 bases and J dropped 9 bases, with 11 bases sitting between them. The germline CDR1 and CDR2 sequences are SGHVS and FQNEAQ. CDR3 nucleotide sequence: TGTGCCAGCAGCCTACTAGCAGGTGAGCAGTTCTTC. Its protein is CASSLLAGEQFF.

J is TRBJ1-5 and V is TRBV27, with D possibly matching TRBD1 (5 bases). The CDR3 is made up of 18 amino acids. Trimming cost V 5 bases and J 2 bases, with 22 bases left between them. Germline V CDR1 and CDR2: MNHEY, SMNVEV (reference sequence). CDR3 DNA: TGTGCCAGCAGTCCGGAGGGGACTGGAAAGGACCGCAATCAGCCCCAGCATTTT. Translating it yields CASSPEGTGKDRNQPQHF.

This chain links TRBV6-1 with TRBJ2-3; D gene unclear. Trimming took off 6 bases at V and 2 bases at J, with 15 bases between the two ends. The CDR3 extends over 15 amino acids. From germline, CDR1 is MNHNS and CDR2 SASEGT. The CDR3 DNA sequence: TGTGCCAGCAGCCCTTTGGCAGGATCCACAGATACGCAGTATTTT. This gives the protein CASSPLAGSTDTQYF.

Concerning this clone itself: Its ends do not fully match the called genes, so a read error is possible. The same CDR3 arises from other DNA sequences in this sample as well. The J gene is TRBJ1-1, the V gene TRBV7-3; possible D gene TRBD1, 6 bases. Per germline, CDR1 SGHTA and CDR2 FQGTGA. This CDR3 has 18 amino acids. This chain's CDR3 is CASSFALGGPGANTEAFF. The DNA of the CDR3 is TGTGCCAGCAGCTTTGCGCTGGGGGGGCCGGGGGCGAACACTGAAGCCTTCTTT.

The chain links TRBV5-1 to TRBJ2-7; 12 bases match TRBD1. Germline V gene lookup returns CDR1 SGHRS and CDR2 YFSETQ. V was clipped by 4 bases and J by 1 base; unmatched bases: 6. This CDR3 comprises 16 residues. CDR3 sequence (DNA): TGCGCCAGCAGCCTTGGGACAGGGGGCAGGTCCTACGAGCAGTACTTC. It is translated as CASSLGTGGRSYEQYF. Full variable domain (missing parts from reference TRBV5-1 and TRBJ2-7): KAGVTQTPRYLIKTRGQQVTLSCSPISGHRSVSWYQQTPGQGLQFLFEYFSETQRNKGNFPGRFSGRQFSNSRSEMNVSTLELGDSALYLCASSLGTGGRSYEQYFGPGTRLTVT.

The gene calls are TRBV5-1 and TRBJ2-7; D ambiguous. The ends were cut back, 1 base at V and 2 bases at J, with 7 bases in the middle. There are 13 residues in the CDR3. The germline gives CDR1 SGHRS, CDR2 YFSETQ. The DNA for the CDR3 is TGCGCCAGCAGCTTGAGCGATACCTACGAGCAGTACTTC. Translating gives CASSLSDTYEQYF.

This clone was recorded once. This CDR3 reads CASSLGLQETQYF. In nucleotides, the CDR3 is TGTGCCAGCAGCCTGGGACTCCAAGAGACCCAGTACTTC. This chain links TRBV11-2 with TRBJ2-5; weak D call: TRBD2 (6 bases). V was shortened by 5 bases and J by 1 base, with 8 bases between the two germline ends. This CDR3 contains 13 residues. Germline CDR1 and CDR2: SGHAT and FQNNGV.

The V and J genes are TRBV2 and TRBJ1-6; 7 bases are a match to TRBD1. CDR3 size: 16 residues. Germline lookup yields CDR1 SNHLY and CDR2 FYNNEI. V lost 6 bases, J lost 5 bases, and 10 bases stayed unmatched. CDR3 DNA: TGTGCCAGCAGCCTATCGAGGGGGCGAAATAATTCACCCCTCCACTTT. This gives the protein CASSLSRGRNNSPLHF.

The sample holds a few counts of this clone. The chain uses TRBV5-1 and TRBJ2-7, with D possibly TRBD2 on 6 matching bases. Germline CDR1 reads SGHRS; CDR2 reads YFSETQ. This CDR3 has 14 amino acids. V lost 3 bases to trimming and J lost 1 base, with 11 bases between them. The CDR3 region is CASSSTAGSYEQYF. The DNA of the CDR3 is TGCGCCAGCAGCTCGACGGCGGGATCCTACGAGCAGTACTTC.

The CDR3 DNA follows: TGTGCCAGCAGTGAATCGGGACAGGGATCCTACGAGCAGTACTTC. Translated, it gives CASSESGQGSYEQYF. The chain recombines TRBV6-1 with TRBJ2-7; TRBD1 aligns across 9 bases. V shed 2 bases and J 1 base; nucleotides not matched to a gene: 3. Germline V gene data show CDR1 as MNHNS and CDR2 as SASEGT. The CDR3 is 15 residues long.

This chain connects TRBV2 to TRBJ2-2, with D unclear. Germline loops: CDR1 SNHLY, CDR2 FYNNEI. Trimming pared 6 bases from V and 6 bases from J, leaving 11 bases between. This CDR3 region has 13 residues. CDR3 DNA sequence: TGTGCCAGCAGGAGACTGGCGGCCGGGGAGCTGTTTTTT. This sequence encodes CASRRLAAGELFF.